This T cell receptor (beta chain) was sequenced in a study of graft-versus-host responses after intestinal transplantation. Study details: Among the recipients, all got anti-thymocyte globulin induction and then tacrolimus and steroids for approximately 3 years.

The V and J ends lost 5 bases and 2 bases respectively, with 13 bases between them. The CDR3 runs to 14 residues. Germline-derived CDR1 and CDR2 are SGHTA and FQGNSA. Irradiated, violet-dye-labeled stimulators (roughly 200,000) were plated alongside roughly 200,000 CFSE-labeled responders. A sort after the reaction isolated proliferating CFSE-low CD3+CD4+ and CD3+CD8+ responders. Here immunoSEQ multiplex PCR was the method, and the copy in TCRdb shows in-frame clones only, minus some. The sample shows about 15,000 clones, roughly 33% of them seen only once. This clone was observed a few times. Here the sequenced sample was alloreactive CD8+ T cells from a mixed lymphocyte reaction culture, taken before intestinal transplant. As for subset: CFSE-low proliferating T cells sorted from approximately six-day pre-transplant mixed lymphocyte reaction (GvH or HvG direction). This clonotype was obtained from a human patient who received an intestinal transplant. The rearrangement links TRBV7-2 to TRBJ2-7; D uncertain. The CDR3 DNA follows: TGTGCCAGCAGCCAAGACACTGGGCCCTACGAGCAGTACTTC. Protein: CASSQDTGPYEQYF.